This passage covers 28 T cell receptor beta chains from one sample sequenced in a study of PD-1 blockade in mismatch repair-deficient tumors. Libraries were prepared by immunoSEQ multiplex PCR; TCRdb keeps only in-frame clonotypes and omits some of them. The sample lists approximately 110,000 clones; more than 60% were seen once. This specimen was peripheral blood, taken approximately 64 weeks after starting pembrolizumab. The receptor source for this set is an adult with mismatch repair-deficient cancer.

The chain joins TRBV27 to TRBJ2-7; D call uncertain. The CDR3 runs 14 residues. Germline assignment: CDR1 MNHEY and CDR2 SMNVEV (reference sequence). V lost 2 bases and J 2 bases, leaving 10 bases between the germline ends. The CDR3 nucleotides are TGTGCCAGCAGTTTAACGGGCCGAGCCTACGAGCAGTACTTC. Translated, it gives CASSLTGRAYEQYF.

The chain carries TRBV7-9 and TRBJ2-1, with TRBD2 matching over 9 bases. This CDR3 spans 14 amino acids. Germline V gene sequence: CDR1 SEHNR, CDR2 FQNEAQ (reference sequence). J gave up 6 bases and V 2 bases, and 2 bases lay outside the gene matches. The CDR3 reads CASSLISGSNEQFF. CDR3 bases: TGTGCCAGCAGCTTAATTAGCGGGAGCAATGAGCAGTTCTTC.

The chain combines TRBV5-4 with TRBJ2-7, with 12 nucleotides matching TRBD1. The V and J ends lost 7 bases and 7 bases, in that order; junction bases with no gene match: 12. Looked up from germline, CDR1 is SGHNT and CDR2 is YYREEE (reference sequence). This CDR3 spans 15 amino acids. The CDR3 coding sequence is TGTGCCAGCTACATCACCGGGACAGGGGGCCGGGAGCAGTACTTC. Its translation: CASYITGTGGREQYF.

The chain uses TRBV7-8 and TRBJ2-1; no reliable D call. V was pared by 1 base and J by 6 bases, with 7 bases between. Germline V gives CDR1 SGHVS, CDR2 FQNEAQ. The CDR3 consists of 13 residues. The CDR3 DNA follows: TGTGCCAGCAGCTTAGGTTGGGGCAATGAGCAGTTCTTC. Encoded protein: CASSLGWGNEQFF.

J is TRBJ1-1 and V is TRBV11-3; TRBD1 matches 7 bases. The V gene's germline CDR1 is SGHNT and CDR2 YENEEA. The CDR3 spans 15 residues. Trimming removed 4 bases from V and 7 bases from J; junction bases left unmatched: 12. CDR3 coding DNA: TGTGCCAGCAGCTCTAGGGTGACAGGGACCGATGAAGCTTTCTTT. The encoded protein is CASSSRVTGTDEAFF.

The CDR3 loop is CASSRTSGTQDTQYF. DNA for the CDR3: TGTGCCAGTAGTAGGACTAGCGGGACGCAAGATACGCAGTATTTT. The J gene is TRBJ2-3, the V gene TRBV19, with 12 bases that match TRBD2. The V and J ends lost 4 bases and 5 bases, in that order; junction bases with no gene match: 4. Germline V CDR1 and CDR2: LNHDA, SQIVND (reference sequence). This CDR3 is 15 amino acids long.

The CDR3 bases are TGTGCCAGCAGTTACTCAGGGTTCTACGAGCAGTACTTC. Translating it yields CASSYSGFYEQYF. The chain is built from TRBV6-5 and TRBJ2-7; D is undetermined. The CDR3 runs to 13 residues. Germline lookup yields CDR1 MNHEY and CDR2 SVGAGI. The V end lost 0 bases, the J end lost 3 bases, and 6 bases lay between the germline ends.

The chain uses TRBV5-6 and TRBJ1-5; D unresolved. CDR3 length: 13 amino acids. CDR1 and CDR2 from the germline V gene are SGHDT and YYEEEE. Trimming removed 0 bases from V and 3 bases from J, with 4 bases in between. CDR3 nucleotide sequence: TGTGCCAGCAGCTTGGGGATCAATCAGCCCCAGCATTTT. It specifies CASSLGINQPQHF.

The chain carries TRBV2 and TRBJ2-1; D may match TRBD1 or TRBD2 (5 bases each). This CDR3 comprises 14 residues. Per germline, CDR1 SNHLY and CDR2 FYNNEI. V shed 6 bases and J shed 6 bases, with 15 bases lying between them. The CDR3 DNA follows: TGTGCCAGCAGCATGGACCGGGGCCGCAATGAGCAGTTCTTC. Its translation is CASSMDRGRNEQFF. The variable domain in full, completed from reference TRBV2 and TRBJ2-1, reads EPEVTQTPSHQVTQMGQEVILRCVPISNHLYFYWYRQILGQKVEFLVSFYNNEISEKSEIFDDQFSVERPDGSNFTLKIRSTKLEDSAMYFCASSMDRGRNEQFFGPGTRLTVL.

The rearrangement uses TRBV15 and TRBJ2-1; no reliable D call. The CDR3 is 11 residues long. Per germline, CDR1 LNHNV and CDR2 YYDKDF (reference sequence). V shed 0 bases and J shed 10 bases, with 4 bases lying between them. The CDR3 sequence is CATSRDQEQFF. Written as DNA, the CDR3 is TGTGCCACCAGCAGAGATCAGGAGCAGTTCTTC.

The genes are TRBV14 and TRBJ1-2, with 9 nucleotides matching TRBD1. The CDR3 loop spans 13 amino acids. Germline V gene sequence: CDR1 SGHDN, CDR2 FVKESK. V shed 5 bases and J 4 bases; nucleotides not matched to a gene: 2. The CDR3 nucleotides read TGTGCCAGCAGCAAGACAGGGGGCTATGGCTACACCTTC. As protein: CASSKTGGYGYTF. The full variable domain, in which reference TRBV14 and TRBJ1-2 provide the parts outside the CDR3, is EAGVTQFPSHSVIEKGQTVTLRCDPISGHDNLYWYRRVMGKEIKFLLHFVKESKQDESGMPNNRFLAERTGGTYSTLKVQPAELEDSGVYFCASSKTGGYGYTFGSGTRLTVV.

This clone occurred a few times. V gene TRBV19 combines with J gene TRBJ1-1; D possibly corresponds to TRBD1 (6 bases). The CDR3 has 13 amino acids. With 3 bases removed from V and 7 bases from J, the gap between germline ends came to 12 bases. Germline CDR1 and CDR2: LNHDA and SQIVND (reference sequence). CDR3 sequence (DNA): TGTGCCAGTAGTATGGCGTGGACAGTTGAAGCTTTCTTT. Translating it yields CASSMAWTVEAFF.

This rearrangement joins TRBV6-5 to TRBJ2-7; D gene unclear. Between the trimmed V and J ends, which lost 6 bases and 2 bases, there was a span of 8 bases. CDR1 and CDR2 (germline): MNHEY, SVGAGI. This CDR3 has 12 residues. The CDR3 nucleotides read TGTGCCAGCAGCGATACTACCTACGAGCAGTACTTC. This codes for CASSDTTYEQYF.

The chain carries TRBV5-8 and TRBJ1-5, with D tentatively TRBD1 (5 bases). V gave up 0 bases and J gave up 5 bases, with 9 bases separating them. This CDR3 is 14 amino acids long. CDR1 and CDR2 from the germline V gene are SGHTS and YDEGEE. The CDR3 DNA sequence: TGTGCCAGCAGCTTGGATCAGGGCGATCAGCCCCAGCATTTT. This translates into CASSLDQGDQPQHF.

About this clone: The germline gene is not matched at one end of the junction; a read error may be the cause. This chain links TRBV7-2 with TRBJ2-1; D is unresolved. Per germline, CDR1 SGHTA and CDR2 FQGNSA. The CDR3 covers 10 residues. CDR3 sequence reads: CASSLDYWVF. CDR3 sequence (DNA): TGTGCCAGCAGCTTAGATTATTGGGTCTTC.

The chain uses TRBV9 and TRBJ2-3; a possible D gene is TRBD2 (6 bases). V dropped 0 bases and J dropped 3 bases, with 23 bases sitting between them. The length of the CDR3 is 19 residues. CDR1 SGDLS and CDR2 YYNGEE come from the germline V gene. CDR3 sequence reads: CASSVVGFGSLELTDTQYF. The CDR3 DNA follows: TGTGCCAGCAGCGTAGTAGGTTTCGGGAGCCTGGAGCTGACAGATACGCAGTATTTT. Drawing the rest from reference TRBV9 and TRBJ2-3, the complete variable domain is DSGVTQTPKHLITATGQRVTLRCSPRSGDLSVYWYQQSLDQGLQFLIQYYNGEERAKGNILERFSAQQFPDLHSELNLSSLELGDSALYFCASSVVGFGSLELTDTQYFGPGTRLTVL.

This sequence joins TRBV6-5 and TRBJ1-2, with 8 bases lining up with TRBD1. Germline V CDR1 and CDR2: MNHEY, SVGAGI. Unmatched junction bases numbered 6, after V lost 0 bases and J lost 6 bases. The CDR3 is made up of 15 amino acids. This CDR3 reads CASSYSWTGIDGYTF. CDR3 bases: TGTGCCAGCAGTTACTCCTGGACAGGGATTGATGGCTACACCTTC.

The V call is TRBV19, the J call TRBJ2-7, with 7 bases matching TRBD2. CDR1 is LNHDA and CDR2 is SQIVND in the germline V gene (reference sequence). This CDR3 is built from 14 residues. V lost 4 bases, J lost 3 bases, and 6 bases stayed unmatched. The CDR3 DNA sequence: TGTGCCAGTAGTAGGCAGCGGGACCACTACGAGCAGTACTTC. It specifies CASSRQRDHYEQYF.

The chain joins TRBV2 to TRBJ2-3; TRBD2 matches at 11 bases. Trimming cost V 6 bases and J 2 bases; bases outside gene matches: 13. This CDR3 has 18 amino acids. Germline V gene lookup returns CDR1 SNHLY and CDR2 FYNNEI. CDR3 sequence reads: CASSRTTLAGGLTDTQYF. The CDR3, as DNA: TGTGCCAGCAGCCGCACGACGTTAGCGGGAGGGCTCACAGATACGCAGTATTTT. Drawing the rest from reference TRBV2 and TRBJ2-3, the complete variable domain is EPEVTQTPSHQVTQMGQEVILRCVPISNHLYFYWYRQILGQKVEFLVSFYNNEISEKSEIFDDQFSVERPDGSNFTLKIRSTKLEDSAMYFCASSRTTLAGGLTDTQYFGPGTRLTVL.

The chain uses TRBV19 and TRBJ2-1; the D gene is possibly TRBD1 (5 bases). This CDR3 has 12 residues. In germline, CDR1 is LNHDA, CDR2 SQIVND (reference sequence). Trimming removed 6 bases from V and 9 bases from J, with 12 bases in between. The DNA of the CDR3 is TGTGCCAGTAGCGCAGGGTACGGTGAGCAGTTCTTC. Translation: CASSAGYGEQFF.

The chain uses TRBV6-1 and TRBJ1-3; 7 bases match TRBD1. The germline gives CDR1 MNHNS, CDR2 SASEGT. CDR3 length: 15 residues. The V segment lost 8 bases and the J segment 4 bases; nucleotides outside the gene matches: 11. For the CDR3, the DNA is TGTGCCAGCCTGGGGTGGACAGGTCCCGGAAACACCATATATTTT. Amino acids: CASLGWTGPGNTIYF.

The rearrangement links TRBV11-2 to TRBJ2-3; D gene unclear. CDR1 SGHAT and CDR2 FQNNGV come from the germline V gene. The CDR3 has 15 amino acids. V was cut by 4 bases and J by 2 bases, with 13 bases left in between. The CDR3 region is CASSSPRSYTDTQYF. CDR3 nucleotides: TGTGCCAGCAGCTCACCCCGATCCTACACAGATACGCAGTATTTT.

This clone was observed a few times. CDR3 DNA sequence: TGTGCCAGCAGCCCCTCGGGGGTTATATCTGAAGCTTTCTTT. It encodes CASSPSGVISEAFF. This rearrangement joins TRBV11-3 to TRBJ1-1; D might be TRBD1 (5 bases). The germline V and J ends were trimmed by 5 bases and 6 bases, with 16 bases remaining between them. Germline lookup yields CDR1 SGHNT and CDR2 YENEEA. CDR3 length: 14 amino acids.

Remarks on this clone: Distinct nucleotide sequences in the sample also encode this CDR3. The chain uses TRBV5-1 and TRBJ2-1; TRBD2 might be the D (6 bases). The germline CDR1 and CDR2 sequences are SGHRS and YFSETQ. V lost 2 bases and J 0 bases, leaving 9 bases between the germline ends. The CDR3 runs 15 residues. CDR3 coding DNA: TGCGCCAGCAGCTTAGGAGGGTCCTCCTACAATGAGCAGTTCTTC. Protein sequence: CASSLGGSSYNEQFF. The variable domain in full, with the rest retrieved from reference TRBV5-1 and TRBJ2-1, is KAGVTQTPRYLIKTRGQQVTLSCSPISGHRSVSWYQQTPGQGLQFLFEYFSETQRNKGNFPGRFSGRQFSNSRSEMNVSTLELGDSALYLCASSLGGSSYNEQFFGPGTRLTVL.

V gene TRBV7-9 combines with J gene TRBJ2-1; D might be TRBD1 or TRBD2, each matching 7 bases. CDR3 size: 19 residues. Trimming pared 4 bases from V and 2 bases from J, leaving 24 bases between. Germline V gene sequence: CDR1 SEHNR, CDR2 FQNEAQ (reference sequence). This CDR3 is CASSSKGQVLATTYNEQFF. CDR3 DNA: TGTGCCAGCAGCTCTAAAGGACAGGTACTAGCGACTACCTACAATGAGCAGTTCTTC.

J is TRBJ1-2 and V is TRBV27, with a possible D match to TRBD1 (5 bases). This CDR3 has 15 amino acids. CDR1 is MNHEY and CDR2 is SMNVEV in the germline V gene (reference sequence). V lost 3 bases and J 3 bases, leaving 14 bases between the germline ends. CDR3 nucleotide sequence: TGTGCCAGCAGTTTTGGGCAGGGTTCTTACTATGGCTACACCTTC. This translates into CASSFGQGSYYGYTF.

CDR3 DNA: TGTGCCAGCTCACCCTTTTCTACAGGGGGCACTGAAGCTTTCTTT. Translating gives CASSPFSTGGTEAFF. The chain is built from TRBV18 and TRBJ1-1, with 8 bases aligning to TRBD1. The J segment lost 4 bases and the V segment lost 3 bases, leaving 7 bases of the junction unmatched. This CDR3 is built from 15 residues. CDR1 and CDR2 from the germline V gene are KGHSH and LQKENI.

Remarks on this clone: An end of the junction does not agree with germline; a read error may underlie this. V is TRBV7-7 and J is TRBJ2-3; D is undetermined. Germline V lookup: CDR1 SSHAT, CDR2 FNYEAQ (reference sequence). The CDR3 loop spans 14 amino acids. The CDR3 DNA is TGTGCTAGCAGCTTAGGGCGAGGCGGAGATACGCAGTATTTT. Amino acid sequence: CASSLGRGGDTQYF.